This T cell receptor (beta chain) was found in a study of Graves' ophthalmopathy and Graves' hyperthyroidism. If patients had other autoimmune diseases, uncontrolled infections, pregnancy or lactation, they were excluded. TCR beta CDR3 regions were amplified from RNA transcripts. HTBI primers were employed in first-round RT-PCR, then a second-round multiplex PCR followed. TCRdb independently ran MiXCR on the multiplex PCR reads; one entry per CDR3 protein. This sample has approximately 700,000 distinct CDR3 sequences, with roughly 40% found just once. Study conclusions and caveats: Blood repertoires reportedly contained most expanded thyroid clonotypes above 0.001 frequency.

Germline V gene sequence: CDR1 WSHSY, CDR2 SAAADI. The V and J ends lost 3 bases and 1 base, in that order; junction bases with no gene match: 18. The length of the CDR3 is 21 residues. Remarks on this clonotype: The antigen is not known.

The sequenced sample was peripheral blood. The clonotype comes from an adult man with Graves' ophthalmopathy. V and J are TRBV10-2 and TRBJ2-2, with 9 positions matching TRBD2. CDR3 sequence reads: CASSEPMRASGNQGNTGELFF. CDR3 sequence (DNA): TGCGCCAGCAGTGAACCGATGCGAGCTAGCGGGAATCAGGGGAACACCGGGGAGCTGTTTTTT.